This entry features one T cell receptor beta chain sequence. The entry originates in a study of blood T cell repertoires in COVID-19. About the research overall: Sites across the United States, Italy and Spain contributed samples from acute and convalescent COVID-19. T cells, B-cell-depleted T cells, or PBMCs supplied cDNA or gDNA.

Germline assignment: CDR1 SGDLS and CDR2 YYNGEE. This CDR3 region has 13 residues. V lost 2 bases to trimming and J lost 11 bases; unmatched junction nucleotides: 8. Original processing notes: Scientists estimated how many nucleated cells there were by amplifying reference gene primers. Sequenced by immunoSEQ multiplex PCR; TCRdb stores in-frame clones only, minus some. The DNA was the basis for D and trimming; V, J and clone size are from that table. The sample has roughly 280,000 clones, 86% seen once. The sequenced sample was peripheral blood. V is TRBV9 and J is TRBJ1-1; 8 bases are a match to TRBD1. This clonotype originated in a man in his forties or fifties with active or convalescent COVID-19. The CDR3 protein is CASSVTERQGAFF. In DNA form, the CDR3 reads TGTGCCAGCAGCGTCACCGAGAGACAGGGGGCTTTCTTT.